This T cell receptor (beta chain) was sequenced in a study of CD8 T cells in Susac syndrome. Blood CD8+ and CD4+ T cells underwent high-throughput TCR beta sequencing. Negative isolation was used for CD8+ and CD4+ T cells and FACS enrichment for TEMRA cells. The authors reverse transcribed about 0.5 to 1 ug RNA with random hexamers. TCRdb independently ran MiXCR on the immunoSEQ multiplex PCR reads; one entry per CDR3 protein. The sample holds 85,000 to 130,000 distinct CDR3 sequences, approximately 94% seen once. CDR1 is MNHEY and CDR2 is SVGAGI in the germline V gene. Trimming removed 6 bases at V and 7 bases at J, with 15 bases between. The CDR3 consists of 13 residues.

The V call is TRBV6-5, the J call TRBJ2-5; D tentatively reads TRBD1 or TRBD2 (6 bases each). The sequencing sample was made of CD8+ T cells from PBMCs. This sequence originates from a human donor with Susac syndrome. DNA for the CDR3: TGTGCCAGCAGCCCAGACAGGAGGGTGACCCAGTACTTC. As protein: CASSPDRRVTQYF.